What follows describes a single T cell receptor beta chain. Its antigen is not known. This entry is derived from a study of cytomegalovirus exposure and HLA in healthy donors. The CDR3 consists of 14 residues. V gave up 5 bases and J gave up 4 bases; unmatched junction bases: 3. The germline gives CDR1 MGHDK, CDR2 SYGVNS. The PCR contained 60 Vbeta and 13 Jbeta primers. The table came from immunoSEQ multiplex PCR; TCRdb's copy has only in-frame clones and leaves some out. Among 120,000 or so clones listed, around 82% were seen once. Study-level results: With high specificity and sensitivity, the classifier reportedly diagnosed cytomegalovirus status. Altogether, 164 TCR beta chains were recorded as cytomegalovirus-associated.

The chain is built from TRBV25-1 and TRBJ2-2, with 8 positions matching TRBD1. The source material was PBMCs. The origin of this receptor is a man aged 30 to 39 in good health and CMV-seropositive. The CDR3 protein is CASSLRGRTGELFF. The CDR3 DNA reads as TGTGCCAGCAGTCTCAGGGGGCGCACCGGGGAGCTGTTTTTT.